The 25 T cell receptor beta chains below all came from one sample that was sequenced in a study of T cells in Graves' hyperthyroidism and ophthalmopathy. RNA transcripts were the template for amplifying TCR beta CDR3 regions. The TCR CDR3 was amplified in a first-round RT-PCR using the HTBI primer set. Each CDR3 protein gets one entry after TCRdb re-called the multiplex PCR reads with MiXCR. The data contain some 800,000 distinct CDR3 sequences, more than 30% of them seen just once; the ten biggest clones take up around 9.3%. The material sequenced was blood. The receptor set was obtained from a man younger than 35 with Graves' hyperthyroidism.

The V and J genes are TRBV7-9 and TRBJ1-4; the match to TRBD1 covers 9 bases. Germline lookup yields CDR1 SEHNR and CDR2 FQNEAQ (reference sequence). The CDR3 is made up of 16 amino acids. V was clipped by 5 bases and J by 2 bases; unmatched bases: 6. The CDR3 sequence is CASSRTGGRTNEKLFF. The CDR3 coding sequence is TGTGCCAGCAGCCGTACAGGGGGCAGGACTAATGAAAAACTGTTTTTT.

This clonotype was counted a few times. The V and J genes are TRBV5-1 and TRBJ2-2, with D unclear. Trimming shortened V by 0 bases and J by 2 bases, and 8 bases separated the two germline ends. This CDR3 region has 15 residues. The germline V gene encodes CDR1 SGHRS and CDR2 YFSETQ. The CDR3 DNA sequence: TGCGCCAGCAGCTTGGAACCACTAAACACCGGGGAGCTGTTTTTT. It specifies CASSLEPLNTGELFF.

This clonotype was seen ten or more times. V gene TRBV25-1 combines with J gene TRBJ2-2, with 11 bases lining up with TRBD2. The J segment lost 3 bases and the V segment lost 1 base, leaving 4 bases of the junction unmatched. This CDR3 is 17 amino acids long. Germline V gene sequence: CDR1 MGHDK, CDR2 SYGVNS. The CDR3 nucleotides are TGTGCCAGCAGTGAATCCCCACTAGCGGGAGACACCGGGGAGCTGTTTTTT. Its translation: CASSESPLAGDTGELFF.

This clonotype was counted only a few times. This chain joins TRBV10-1 and TRBJ2-7, with D possibly TRBD2 on 6 matching bases. This CDR3 spans 14 amino acids. Per the germline V gene, CDR1 is WNHNN and CDR2 is SYGVQD (reference sequence). V was cut by 8 bases and J by 4 bases, with 18 bases left in between. Here the CDR3 DNA reads TGCGCCAGCTCCCCGGGGGTTCCGCCTTACGAGCAGTACTTC. Encoded protein: CASSPGVPPYEQYF.

This clonotype has just a few counts. Here the CDR3 reads CASSPTDKTQYF. The CDR3 coding sequence is TGTGCCAGCAGCCCTACTGACAAGACCCAGTACTTC. The chain employs TRBV7-9 and TRBJ2-5, with unresolved D. The CDR3 spans 12 residues. Looked up from germline, CDR1 is SEHNR and CDR2 is FQNEAQ (reference sequence). V was cut by 5 bases and J by 6 bases, with 10 bases left in between.

This sequence joins TRBV12-3 or TRBV12-4 and TRBJ1-4; TRBD1 matches 8 bases. Germline trimming cut 3 bases from V and 6 bases from J; bases unmatched to any gene: 3. The CDR3 extends over 14 amino acids. The CDR3 sequence: CASSLDREDEKLFF. The CDR3 nucleotides are TGTGCCAGCAGTTTGGACAGGGAGGATGAAAAACTGTTTTTT.

This chain joins TRBV25-1 and TRBJ2-7; tentative D call: TRBD2 (5 bases). CDR1 MGHDK and CDR2 SYGVNS come from the germline V gene. The V and J ends lost 10 bases and 2 bases respectively, with 12 bases between them. This CDR3 has 12 amino acids. The CDR3 nucleotides read TGTGCCACCGGACTGCGGACCTACGAGCAGTACTTC. This encodes CATGLRTYEQYF.

A few counts support this clonotype. The rearrangement links TRBV7-2 to TRBJ1-1; 11 nucleotides align to TRBD1. Germline values: CDR1 SGHTA, CDR2 FQGNSA. Trimming at V came to 5 bases and at J to 5 bases, leaving 4 bases not matched to a gene. CDR3 length: 14 residues. In nucleotides, the CDR3 is TGTGCCAGCAGCCTGGACAGGGGGCAAACTGAAGCTTTCTTT. Translation: CASSLDRGQTEAFF.

In this sample, this clonotype turned up many times. The V and J genes are TRBV15 and TRBJ1-1; D gene uncertain. Per the germline V gene, CDR1 is LNHNV and CDR2 is YYDKDF (reference sequence). Between the trimmed V and J ends, which lost 0 bases and 8 bases, there was a span of 13 bases. The CDR3 contains 14 residues. CDR3 sequence: CATSRERSSGEAFF. The CDR3 nucleotides read TGTGCCACCAGCAGAGAAAGGTCCTCCGGGGAAGCTTTCTTT.

This clonotype has only a few counts. The chain combines TRBV6-5 with TRBJ1-6; weak D call: TRBD1 (5 bases). V lost 10 bases and J lost 6, with 13 bases in between. This CDR3 contains 13 residues. CDR1 and CDR2 from the germline V gene are MNHEY and SVGAGI. The CDR3 spells CATRDWSNSPLHF. In nucleotides, the CDR3 is TGTGCCACCCGGGACTGGAGTAATTCACCCCTCCACTTT.

This clonotype was found a few times. The J gene is TRBJ1-2, the V gene TRBV19; D is ambiguous. V gave up 5 bases and J gave up 2 bases, with 9 bases separating them. In germline, CDR1 is LNHDA, CDR2 SQIVND (reference sequence). CDR3 length: 13 amino acids. CDR3 protein: CASSLDINYGYTF. In DNA, the CDR3 is TGTGCCAGTAGTTTGGATATCAACTATGGCTACACCTTC. The full variable domain, completed using reference TRBV19 and TRBJ1-2, is DGGITQSPKYLFRKEGQNVTLSCEQNLNHDAMYWYRQDPGQGLRLIYYSQIVNDFQKGDIAEGYSVSREKKESFPLTVTSAQKNPTAFYLCASSLDINYGYTFGSGTRLTVV.

This clonotype showed up many times. The rearrangement uses TRBV7-8 and TRBJ2-2, with a weak D call TRBD2 (6 bases). Germline CDR1 and CDR2: SGHVS and FQNEAQ. Trimming pared 5 bases from V and 5 bases from J, leaving 12 bases between. The CDR3 is made up of 14 amino acids. The CDR3 DNA reads TGTGCCAGCAGCCTTGGGACTTCTACCGGGGAGCTGTTTTTT. It translates to CASSLGTSTGELFF.

At least ten counts were recorded for this clonotype. The chain joins TRBV29-1 to TRBJ2-7; D not certain. This CDR3 has 12 residues. Germline CDR1 and CDR2: SQVTM and ANQGSEA. V lost 7 bases and J 4 bases, leaving 14 bases between the germline ends. CDR3 sequence: CSARKDPYEQYF. The CDR3 DNA reads as TGCAGCGCCCGGAAGGACCCTTACGAGCAGTACTTC.

J is TRBJ2-7 and V is TRBV25-1; D may match TRBD1 or TRBD2 (5 bases each). V was shortened by 8 bases and J by 4 bases, with 21 bases between the two germline ends. The length of the CDR3 is 15 residues. Germline loops: CDR1 MGHDK, CDR2 SYGVNS. CDR3 loop: CASQDGTHHGYEQYF. In DNA, the CDR3 is TGTGCCAGCCAAGACGGGACGCACCATGGATACGAGCAGTACTTC.

The chain links TRBV9 to TRBJ1-1; D gene uncertain. The CDR3 has 14 amino acids. V was shortened by 4 bases and J by 8 bases, with 18 bases between the two germline ends. Germline V CDR1 and CDR2: SGDLS, YYNGEE. The CDR3 DNA is TGTGCCAGCAGCAGGCGAGAGCCCCAACCCGAAGCTTTCTTT. Its translation is CASSRREPQPEAFF.

This clonotype was detected ten times or more. The V call is TRBV15, the J call TRBJ1-4, with 7 bases aligning to TRBD1. The trim removed 1 base at V and 7 bases at J, leaving 6 bases unmatched. This CDR3 region has 15 residues. Germline V gene data show CDR1 as LNHNV and CDR2 as YYDKDF (reference sequence). CDR3: CATSRVNRQGEKLFF. The CDR3 nucleotides are TGTGCCACCAGCAGAGTAAACCGACAGGGTGAAAAACTGTTTTTT.

Remarks on this clonotype: A much more abundant neighbour one base away suggests this may be a read error. The chain carries TRBV7-3 and TRBJ1-1; 7 nucleotides line up with TRBD1. CDR3 length: 15 residues. Germline V CDR1 and CDR2: SGHTA, FQGTGA. With 5 bases clipped from V and 8 bases from J, the junction kept 14 bases outside the gene matches. Here the CDR3 reads CASSVLEVRGREAFF. In nucleotides, the CDR3 is TGTGCCAGCAGCGTATTGGAAGTCAGGGGGAGGGAAGCTTTCTTT. The complete variable domain, with remaining parts taken from reference TRBV7-3 and TRBJ1-1, reads GAGVSQTPSNKVTEKGKYVELRCDPISGHTALYWYRQSLGQGPEFLIYFQGTGAADDSGLPNDRFFAVRPEGSVSTLKIQRTERGDSAVYLCASSVLEVRGREAFFGQGTRLTVV.

The gene calls are TRBV7-9 and TRBJ2-7, with D possibly matching TRBD2 (6 bases). Germline CDR1 reads SEHNR; CDR2 reads FQNEAQ (reference sequence). The V and J ends lost 3 bases and 4 bases respectively, with 10 bases between them. This CDR3 region has 13 residues. The CDR3 bases are TGTGCCAGCAGCTTCTCGAGCGGGTACGAGCAGTACTTC. Amino acids: CASSFSSGYEQYF.

This clonotype occurred a few times. The chain uses TRBV19 and TRBJ1-1; no clear D. Trimming cost V 1 base and J 0 bases, with 15 bases left between them. CDR3 length: 17 amino acids. The germline V gene encodes CDR1 LNHDA and CDR2 SQIVND (reference sequence). The CDR3, as DNA: TGTGCCAGTAGTATAGCTAAGTCAATGGACTTGAACACTGAAGCTTTCTTT. This sequence encodes CASSIAKSMDLNTEAFF.

In its sample, this clonotype was seen many times. V gene TRBV11-3 combines with J gene TRBJ1-2; no clear D gene. With 4 bases removed from V and 3 bases from J, the gap between germline ends came to 18 bases. The CDR3 covers 16 residues. Germline-derived CDR1 and CDR2 are SGHNT and YENEEA. Written as DNA, the CDR3 is TGTGCCAGCAGCTGGCGTCCCCCGGTGATGGACTATGGCTACACCTTC. Its protein product is CASSWRPPVMDYGYTF.

The rearrangement joins TRBV2 to TRBJ1-5; D is uncertain. Germline loops: CDR1 SNHLY, CDR2 FYNNEI. The length of the CDR3 is 15 residues. Trimming left V 5 bases short and J 8 bases short, with 19 bases between. CDR3 region: CASSSDAARGKPQHF. CDR3 DNA sequence: TGTGCCAGCAGTTCGGACGCGGCAAGAGGTAAGCCCCAGCATTTT.

There are a few counts of this clonotype. This rearrangement joins TRBV29-1 to TRBJ1-1; TRBD1 agrees at 7 bases. The germline V gene encodes CDR1 SQVTM and CDR2 ANQGSEA. CDR3 length equals 13 residues. V was clipped by 6 bases and J by 5 bases; unmatched bases: 9. For the CDR3, the DNA is TGCAGCGTCAACAGGGGAGATGGGACTGAAGCTTTCTTT. This sequence encodes CSVNRGDGTEAFF.

This clonotype occurred a few times. The chain employs TRBV9 and TRBJ2-5; D is possibly TRBD1 (5 bases). The CDR3 contains 13 residues. Germline V gene lookup returns CDR1 SGDLS and CDR2 YYNGEE. Deletions cut 3 bases from V and 5 bases from J, with 11 bases between. CDR3 in amino acids: CASSGGRTETQYF. In nucleotides, the CDR3 is TGTGCCAGCAGCGGGGGCAGGACGGAGACCCAGTACTTC.

A note on this clonotype: One end of the junction varies from germline; a read error may be responsible. The chain recombines TRBV9 with TRBJ1-1; weak D call: TRBD1 (6 bases). CDR3 length equals 15 residues. The germline V gene has CDR1 SGDLS and CDR2 YYNGEE. For the CDR3, the DNA is TGCGCCAGCAGCCAAGGCCAGGGGATGGACACTGAAGCCTTCTTT. Encoded protein: CASSQGQGMDTEAFF.

The genes are TRBV20-1 and TRBJ2-5, with TRBD2 matching 12 bases. J was trimmed by 1 base and V by 7 bases; bases with no gene match: 4. CDR3 length: 14 amino acids. The germline gives CDR1 DFQATT, CDR2 SNEGSKA (reference sequence). CDR3 protein: CSGTSGNPQETQYF. CDR3 nucleotide sequence: TGCAGTGGGACTAGCGGGAACCCCCAAGAGACCCAGTACTTC.